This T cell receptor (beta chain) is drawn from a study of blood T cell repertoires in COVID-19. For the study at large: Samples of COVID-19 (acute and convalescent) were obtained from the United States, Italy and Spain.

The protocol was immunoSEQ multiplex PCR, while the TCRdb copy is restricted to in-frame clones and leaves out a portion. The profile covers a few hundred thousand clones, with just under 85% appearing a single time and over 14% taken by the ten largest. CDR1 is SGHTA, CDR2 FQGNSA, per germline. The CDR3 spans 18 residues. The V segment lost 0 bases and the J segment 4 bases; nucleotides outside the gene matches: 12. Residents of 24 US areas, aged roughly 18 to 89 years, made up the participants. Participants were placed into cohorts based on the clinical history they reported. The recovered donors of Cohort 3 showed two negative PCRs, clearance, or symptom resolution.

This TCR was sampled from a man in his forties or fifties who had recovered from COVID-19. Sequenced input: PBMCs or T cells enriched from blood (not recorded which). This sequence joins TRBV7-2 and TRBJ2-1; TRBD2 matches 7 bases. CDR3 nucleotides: TGTGCCAGCAGCTTAGCGCATACAGCGGGGTGGGTGTACAATGAGCAGTTCTTC. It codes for CASSLAHTAGWVYNEQFF.